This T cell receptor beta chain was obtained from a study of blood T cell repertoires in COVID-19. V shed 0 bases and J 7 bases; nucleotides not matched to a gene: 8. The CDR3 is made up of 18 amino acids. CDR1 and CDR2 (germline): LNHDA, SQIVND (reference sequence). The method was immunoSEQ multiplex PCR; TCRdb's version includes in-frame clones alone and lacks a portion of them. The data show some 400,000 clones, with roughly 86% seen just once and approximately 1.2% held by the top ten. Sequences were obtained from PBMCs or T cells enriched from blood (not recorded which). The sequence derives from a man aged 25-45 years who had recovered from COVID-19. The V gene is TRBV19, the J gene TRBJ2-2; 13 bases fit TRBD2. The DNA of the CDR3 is TGTGCCAGTAGTATAGATCTGACTAGCGGGGGGATGATCGGGGAGCTGTTTTTT. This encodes CASSIDLTSGGMIGELFF.